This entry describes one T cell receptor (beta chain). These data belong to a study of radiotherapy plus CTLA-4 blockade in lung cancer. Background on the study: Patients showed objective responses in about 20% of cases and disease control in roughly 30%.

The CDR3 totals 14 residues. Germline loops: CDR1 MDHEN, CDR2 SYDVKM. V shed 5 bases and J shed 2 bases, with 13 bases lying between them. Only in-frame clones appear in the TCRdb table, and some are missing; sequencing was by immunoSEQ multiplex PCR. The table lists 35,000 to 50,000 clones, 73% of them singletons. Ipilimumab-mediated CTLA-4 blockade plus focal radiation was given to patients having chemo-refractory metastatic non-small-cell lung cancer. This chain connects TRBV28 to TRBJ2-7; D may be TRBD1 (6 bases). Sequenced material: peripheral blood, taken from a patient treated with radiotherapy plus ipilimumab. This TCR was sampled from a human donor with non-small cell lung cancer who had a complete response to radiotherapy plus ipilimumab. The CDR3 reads CASSPPGHTYEQYF. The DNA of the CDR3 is TGTGCCAGCAGTCCACCGGGACACACCTACGAGCAGTACTTC.